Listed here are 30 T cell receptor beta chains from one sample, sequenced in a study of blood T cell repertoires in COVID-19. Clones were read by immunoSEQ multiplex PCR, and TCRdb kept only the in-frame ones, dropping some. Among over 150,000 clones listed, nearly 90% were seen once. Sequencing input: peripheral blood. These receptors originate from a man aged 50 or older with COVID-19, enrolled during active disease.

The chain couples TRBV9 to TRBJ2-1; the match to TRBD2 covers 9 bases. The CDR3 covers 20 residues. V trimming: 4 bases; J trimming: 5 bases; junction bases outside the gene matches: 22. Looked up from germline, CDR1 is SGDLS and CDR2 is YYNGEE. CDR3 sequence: CASSPRVAGVGMPRHNEQFF. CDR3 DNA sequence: TGTGCCAGCAGCCCCCGGGTAGCGGGGGTCGGGATGCCTAGACACAATGAGCAGTTCTTC.

CDR3 bases: TGTGCCAGCAGCAGGGGAGGACTATCTCCTTCCTACGAGCAGTACTTC. Translation: CASSRGGLSPSYEQYF. The V gene is TRBV5-5, the J gene TRBJ2-7; D might be TRBD2 (6 bases). V lost 4 bases, J lost 1 base, and 18 bases lay in between. Germline lookup yields CDR1 SGHKS and CDR2 YYEKEE (reference sequence). The CDR3 sequence is 16 residues long.

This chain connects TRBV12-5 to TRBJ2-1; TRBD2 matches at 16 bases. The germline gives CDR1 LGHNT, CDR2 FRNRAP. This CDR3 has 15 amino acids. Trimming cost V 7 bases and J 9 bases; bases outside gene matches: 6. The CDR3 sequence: CASAQGLAGGGEQFF. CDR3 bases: TGTGCTAGTGCCCAGGGACTAGCGGGAGGGGGTGAGCAGTTCTTC.

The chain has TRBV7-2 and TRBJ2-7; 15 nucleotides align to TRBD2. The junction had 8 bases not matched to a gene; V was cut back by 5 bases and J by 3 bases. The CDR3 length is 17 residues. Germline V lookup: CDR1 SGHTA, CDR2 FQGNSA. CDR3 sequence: CASSTTGTSGGIYEQYF. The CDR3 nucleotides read TGTGCCAGCAGCACAACCGGGACTAGCGGGGGGATCTACGAGCAGTACTTC.

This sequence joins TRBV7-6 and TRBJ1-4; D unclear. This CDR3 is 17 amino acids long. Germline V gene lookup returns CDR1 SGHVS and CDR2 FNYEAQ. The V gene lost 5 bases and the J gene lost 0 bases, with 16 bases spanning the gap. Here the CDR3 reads CASSLTLTRATNEKLFF. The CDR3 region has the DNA TGTGCCAGCAGCCTCACCCTGACCCGGGCAACTAATGAAAAACTGTTTTTT.

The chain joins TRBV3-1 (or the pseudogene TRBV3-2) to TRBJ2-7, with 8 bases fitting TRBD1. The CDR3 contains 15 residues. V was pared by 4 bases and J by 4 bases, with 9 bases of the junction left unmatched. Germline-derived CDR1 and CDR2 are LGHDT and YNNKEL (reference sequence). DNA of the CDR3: TGTGCCAGCAGCCTAGCCGGGACAGGAACTTACGAGCAGTACTTC. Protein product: CASSLAGTGTYEQYF.

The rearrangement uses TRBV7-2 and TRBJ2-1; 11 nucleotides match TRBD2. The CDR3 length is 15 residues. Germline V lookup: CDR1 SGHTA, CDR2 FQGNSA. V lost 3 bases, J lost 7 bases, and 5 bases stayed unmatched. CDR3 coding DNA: TGTGCCAGCAGCTTTAGCGGGAGGGCCTTGAATGAGCAGTTCTTC. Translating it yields CASSFSGRALNEQFF. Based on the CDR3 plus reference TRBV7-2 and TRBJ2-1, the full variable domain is GAGVSQSPSNKVTEKGKDVELRCDPISGHTALYWYRQSLGQGLEFLIYFQGNSAPDKSGLPSDRFSAERTGGSVSTLTIQRTQQEDSAVYLCASSFSGRALNEQFFGPGTRLTVL.

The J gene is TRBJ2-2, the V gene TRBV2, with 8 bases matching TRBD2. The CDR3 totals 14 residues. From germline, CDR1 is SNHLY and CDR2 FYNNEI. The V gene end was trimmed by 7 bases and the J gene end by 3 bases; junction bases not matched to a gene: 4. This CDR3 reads CASMRGADTGELFF. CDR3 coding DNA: TGTGCCAGCATGCGGGGGGCGGACACCGGGGAGCTGTTTTTT.

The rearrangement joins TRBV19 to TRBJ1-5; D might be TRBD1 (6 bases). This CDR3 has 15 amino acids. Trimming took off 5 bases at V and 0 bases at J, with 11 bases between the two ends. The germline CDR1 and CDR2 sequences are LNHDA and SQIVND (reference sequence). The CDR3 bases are TGTGCCAGTAGTCTAGGGACATTTAGCAATCAGCCCCAGCATTTT. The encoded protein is CASSLGTFSNQPQHF.

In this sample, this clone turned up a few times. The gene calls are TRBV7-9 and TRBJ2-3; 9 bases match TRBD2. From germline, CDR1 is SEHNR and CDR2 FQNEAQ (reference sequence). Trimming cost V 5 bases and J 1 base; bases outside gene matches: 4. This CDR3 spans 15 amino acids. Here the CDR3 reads CASSNEREGTDTQYF. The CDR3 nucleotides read TGTGCCAGCAGCAATGAGCGGGAGGGCACAGATACGCAGTATTTT. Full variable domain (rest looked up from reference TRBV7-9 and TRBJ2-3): DTGVSQNPRHKITKRGQNVTFRCDPISEHNRLYWYRQTLGQGPEFLTYFQNEAQLEKSRLLSDRFSAERPKGSFSTLEIQRTEQGDSAMYLCASSNEREGTDTQYFGPGTRLTVL.

CDR3 sequence: CASSPGTPFNEKLFF. DNA of the CDR3: TGTGCCAGCTCACCAGGGACACCTTTTAATGAAAAACTGTTTTTT. This chain uses TRBV18 with TRBJ1-4; D perhaps matches TRBD1 (6 bases). The germline CDR1 and CDR2 sequences are KGHSH and LQKENI. The CDR3 is made up of 15 amino acids. The V end lost 2 bases, the J end lost 4 bases, and 11 bases lay between the germline ends.

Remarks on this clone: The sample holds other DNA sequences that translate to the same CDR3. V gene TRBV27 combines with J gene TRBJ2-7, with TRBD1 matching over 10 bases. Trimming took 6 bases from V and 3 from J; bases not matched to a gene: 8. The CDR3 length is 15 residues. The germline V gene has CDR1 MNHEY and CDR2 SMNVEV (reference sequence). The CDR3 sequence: CASSRPGQGLYEQYF. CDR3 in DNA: TGTGCCAGCAGCCGGCCGGGACAGGGGCTCTACGAGCAGTACTTC.

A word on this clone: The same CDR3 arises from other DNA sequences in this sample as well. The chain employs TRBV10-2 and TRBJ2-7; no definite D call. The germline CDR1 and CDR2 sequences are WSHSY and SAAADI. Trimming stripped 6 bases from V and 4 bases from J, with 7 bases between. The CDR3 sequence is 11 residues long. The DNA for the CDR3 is TGCGCCAGCAGCGACTCATACGAGCAGTACTTC. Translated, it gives CASSDSYEQYF.

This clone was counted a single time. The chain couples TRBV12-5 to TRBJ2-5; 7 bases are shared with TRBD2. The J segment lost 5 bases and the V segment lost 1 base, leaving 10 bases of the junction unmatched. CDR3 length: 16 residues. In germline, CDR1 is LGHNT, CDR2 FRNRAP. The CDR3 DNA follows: TGTGCTAGTGGTTTGGGCCCTACCGGGGGGTTGGAGACCCAGTACTTC. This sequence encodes CASGLGPTGGLETQYF.

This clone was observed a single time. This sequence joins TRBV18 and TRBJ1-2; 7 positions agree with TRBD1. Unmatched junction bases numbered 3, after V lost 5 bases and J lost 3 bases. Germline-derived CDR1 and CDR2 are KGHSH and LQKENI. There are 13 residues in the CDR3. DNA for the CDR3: TGTGCCAGCTCAGCCGGGACAGACTATGGCTACACCTTC. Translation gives CASSAGTDYGYTF.

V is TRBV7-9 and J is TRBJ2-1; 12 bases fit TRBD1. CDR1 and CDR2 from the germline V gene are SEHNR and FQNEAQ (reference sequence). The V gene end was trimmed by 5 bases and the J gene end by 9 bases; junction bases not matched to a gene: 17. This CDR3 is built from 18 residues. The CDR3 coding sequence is TGTGCCAGCAGCCCCCGGGACAGGGGGCGAGGGGGAACGGGTGAGCAGTTCTTC. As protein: CASSPRDRGRGGTGEQFF. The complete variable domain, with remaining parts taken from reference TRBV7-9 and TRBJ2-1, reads DTGVSQNPRHKITKRGQNVTFRCDPISEHNRLYWYRQTLGQGPEFLTYFQNEAQLEKSRLLSDRFSAERPKGSFSTLEIQRTEQGDSAMYLCASSPRDRGRGGTGEQFFGPGTRLTVL.

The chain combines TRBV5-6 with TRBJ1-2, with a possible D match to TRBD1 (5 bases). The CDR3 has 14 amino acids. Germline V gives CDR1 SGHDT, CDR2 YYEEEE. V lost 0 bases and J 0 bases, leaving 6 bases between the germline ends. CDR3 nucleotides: TGTGCCAGCAGCTTGGGGGGCTCTAACTATGGCTACACCTTC. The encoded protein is CASSLGGSNYGYTF.

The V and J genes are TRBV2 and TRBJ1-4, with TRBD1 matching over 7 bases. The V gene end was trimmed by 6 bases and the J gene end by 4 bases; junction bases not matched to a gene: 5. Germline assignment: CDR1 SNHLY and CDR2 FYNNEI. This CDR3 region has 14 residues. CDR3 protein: CASRPDRVNEKLFF. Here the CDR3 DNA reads TGTGCCAGCAGGCCTGACAGGGTTAATGAAAAACTGTTTTTT.

CDR3: CASKVEEGYTF. The CDR3 region has the DNA TGTGCCAGCAAGGTGGAGGAAGGCTACACCTTC. V usage is TRBV2 and J usage is TRBJ1-2; the D is unclear. There are 11 residues in the CDR3. Trimming took off 7 bases at V and 8 bases at J, with 11 bases between the two ends. The germline gives CDR1 SNHLY, CDR2 FYNNEI.

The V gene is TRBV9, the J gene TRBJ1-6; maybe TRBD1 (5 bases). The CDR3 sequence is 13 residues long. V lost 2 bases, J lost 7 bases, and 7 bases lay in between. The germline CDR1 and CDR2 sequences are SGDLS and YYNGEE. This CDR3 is CASSVGPNSPLHF. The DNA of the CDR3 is TGTGCCAGCAGCGTGGGGCCAAATTCACCCCTCCACTTT.

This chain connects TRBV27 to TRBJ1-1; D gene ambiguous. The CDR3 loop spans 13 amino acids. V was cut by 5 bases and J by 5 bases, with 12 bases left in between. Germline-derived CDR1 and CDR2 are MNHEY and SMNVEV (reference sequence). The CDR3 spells CASSPTLQTEAFF. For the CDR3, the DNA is TGTGCCAGCAGTCCCACCCTACAGACTGAAGCTTTCTTT.

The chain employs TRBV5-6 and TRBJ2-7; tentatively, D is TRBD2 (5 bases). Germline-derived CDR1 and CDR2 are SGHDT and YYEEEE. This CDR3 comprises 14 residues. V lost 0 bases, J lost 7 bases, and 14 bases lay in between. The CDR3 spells CASSLGGYTDEQYF. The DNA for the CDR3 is TGTGCCAGCAGCTTGGGCGGGTACACAGATGAGCAGTACTTC.

CDR3 protein: CASSLIQGDQPQHF. DNA for the CDR3: TGCGCCAGCAGCCTCATACAGGGGGATCAGCCCCAGCATTTT. The rearrangement uses TRBV4-3 and TRBJ1-5; 8 bases agree with TRBD1. This CDR3 is 14 amino acids long. V shed 4 bases and J 5 bases; nucleotides not matched to a gene: 4. Germline CDR1 reads LGHNA; CDR2 reads YSLEER.

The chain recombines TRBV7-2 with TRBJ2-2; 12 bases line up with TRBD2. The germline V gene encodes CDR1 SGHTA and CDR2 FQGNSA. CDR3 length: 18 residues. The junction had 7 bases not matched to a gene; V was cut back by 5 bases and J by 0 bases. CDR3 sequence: CASSPLAGGPANTGELFF. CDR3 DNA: TGTGCCAGCAGCCCGCTAGCGGGGGGGCCTGCGAACACCGGGGAGCTGTTTTTT.

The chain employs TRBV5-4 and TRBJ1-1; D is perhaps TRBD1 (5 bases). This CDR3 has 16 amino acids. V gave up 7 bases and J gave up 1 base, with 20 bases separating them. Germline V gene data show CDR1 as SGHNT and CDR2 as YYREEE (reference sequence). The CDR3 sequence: CASAKWGGETNTEAFF. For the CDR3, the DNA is TGTGCCAGCGCCAAGTGGGGGGGGGAAACGAACACTGAAGCTTTCTTT.

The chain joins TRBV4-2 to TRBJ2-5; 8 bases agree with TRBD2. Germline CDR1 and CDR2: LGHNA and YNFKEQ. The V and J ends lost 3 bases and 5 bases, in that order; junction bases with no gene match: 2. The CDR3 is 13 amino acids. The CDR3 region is CASSHREGETQYF. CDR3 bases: TGTGCCAGCAGCCATCGGGAGGGGGAGACCCAGTACTTC.

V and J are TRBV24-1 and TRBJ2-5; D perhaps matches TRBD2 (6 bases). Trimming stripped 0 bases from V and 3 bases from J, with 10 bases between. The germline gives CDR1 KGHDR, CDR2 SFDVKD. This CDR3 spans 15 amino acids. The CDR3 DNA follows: TGTGCCACCAGTGATTTGCTACGGGGGAAAGAGACCCAGTACTTC. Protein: CATSDLLRGKETQYF.

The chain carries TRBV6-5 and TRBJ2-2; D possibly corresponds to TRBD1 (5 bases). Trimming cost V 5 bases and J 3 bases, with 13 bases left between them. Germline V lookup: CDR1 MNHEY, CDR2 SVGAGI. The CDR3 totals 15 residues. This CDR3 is CASSRQLQDTGELFF. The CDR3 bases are TGTGCCAGCAGTCGACAGCTTCAGGACACCGGGGAGCTGTTTTTT.

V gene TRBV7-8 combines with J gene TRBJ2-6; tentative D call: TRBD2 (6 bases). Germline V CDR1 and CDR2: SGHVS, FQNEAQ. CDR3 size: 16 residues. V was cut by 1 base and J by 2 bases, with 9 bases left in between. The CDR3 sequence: CASSLVGGTGANVLTF. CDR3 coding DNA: TGTGCCAGCAGCTTAGTTGGAGGGACTGGGGCCAACGTCCTGACTTTC.

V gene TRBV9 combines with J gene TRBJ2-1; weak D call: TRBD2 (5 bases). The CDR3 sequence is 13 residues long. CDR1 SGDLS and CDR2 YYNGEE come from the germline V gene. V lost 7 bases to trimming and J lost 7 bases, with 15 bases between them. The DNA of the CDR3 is TGTGCCAGCGCGCGGGCTGGGATAAATGAGCAGTTCTTC. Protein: CASARAGINEQFF.